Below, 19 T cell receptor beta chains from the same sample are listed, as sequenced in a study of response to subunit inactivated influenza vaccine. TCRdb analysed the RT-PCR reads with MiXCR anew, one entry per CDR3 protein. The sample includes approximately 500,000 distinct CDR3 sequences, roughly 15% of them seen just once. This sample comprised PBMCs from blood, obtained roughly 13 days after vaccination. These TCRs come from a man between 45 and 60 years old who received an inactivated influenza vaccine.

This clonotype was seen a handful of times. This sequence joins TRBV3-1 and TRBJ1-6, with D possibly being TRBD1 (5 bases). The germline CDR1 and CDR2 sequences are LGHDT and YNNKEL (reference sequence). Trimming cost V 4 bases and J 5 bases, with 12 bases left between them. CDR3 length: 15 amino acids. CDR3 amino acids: CASSPNWGDNSPLHF. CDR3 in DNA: TGTGCCAGCAGCCCCAACTGGGGGGATAATTCACCCCTCCACTTT.

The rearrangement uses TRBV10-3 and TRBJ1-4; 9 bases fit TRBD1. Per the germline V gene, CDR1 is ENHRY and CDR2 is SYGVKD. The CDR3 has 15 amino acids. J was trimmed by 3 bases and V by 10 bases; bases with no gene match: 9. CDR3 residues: CATSVGQGANEKLFF. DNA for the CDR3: TGTGCCACCTCGGTGGGACAGGGTGCTAATGAAAAACTGTTTTTT.

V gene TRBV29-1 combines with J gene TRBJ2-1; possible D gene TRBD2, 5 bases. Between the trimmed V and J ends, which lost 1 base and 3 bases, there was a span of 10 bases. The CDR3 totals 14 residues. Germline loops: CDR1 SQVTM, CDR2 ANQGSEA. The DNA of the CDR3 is TGCAGCGTTGAAGTGCTAGCAAACTACAATGAGCAGTTCTTC. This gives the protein CSVEVLANYNEQFF.

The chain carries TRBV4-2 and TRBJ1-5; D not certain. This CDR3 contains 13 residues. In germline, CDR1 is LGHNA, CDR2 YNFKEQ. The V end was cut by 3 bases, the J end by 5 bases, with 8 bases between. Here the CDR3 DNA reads TGTGCCAGCAGCCAGCACCTTGATCAGCCCCAGCATTTT. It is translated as CASSQHLDQPQHF.

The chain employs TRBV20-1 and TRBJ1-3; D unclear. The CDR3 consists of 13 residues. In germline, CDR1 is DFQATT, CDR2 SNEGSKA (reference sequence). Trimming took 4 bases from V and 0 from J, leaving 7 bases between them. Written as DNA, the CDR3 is TGCAGTGCTACAGGATACTCTGGAAACACCATATATTTT. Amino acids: CSATGYSGNTIYF.

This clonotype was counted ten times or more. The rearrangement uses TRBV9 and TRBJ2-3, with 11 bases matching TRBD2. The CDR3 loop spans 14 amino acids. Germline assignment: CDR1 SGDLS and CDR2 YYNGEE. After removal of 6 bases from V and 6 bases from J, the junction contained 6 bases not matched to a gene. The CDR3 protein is CASTPSGRMDTQYF. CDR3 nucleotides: TGTGCCAGCACCCCTAGCGGGAGGATGGATACGCAGTATTTT.

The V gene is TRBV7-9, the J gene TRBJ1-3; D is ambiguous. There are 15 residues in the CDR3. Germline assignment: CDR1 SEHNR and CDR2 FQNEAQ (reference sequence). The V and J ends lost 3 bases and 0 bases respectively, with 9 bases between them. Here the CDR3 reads CASSLFQISGNTIYF. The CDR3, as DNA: TGTGCCAGCAGCTTGTTTCAGATCTCTGGAAACACCATATATTTT.

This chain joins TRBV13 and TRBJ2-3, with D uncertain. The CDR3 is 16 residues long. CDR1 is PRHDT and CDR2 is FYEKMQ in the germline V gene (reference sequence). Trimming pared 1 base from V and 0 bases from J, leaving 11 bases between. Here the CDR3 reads CASSLEIVRSTDTQYF. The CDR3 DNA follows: TGTGCCAGCAGCTTAGAGATTGTGAGGAGCACAGATACGCAGTATTTT.

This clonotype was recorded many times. The CDR3 spells CASSGRKEAGNEQFF. In DNA form, the CDR3 reads TGTGCCAGCAGCGGTCGTAAGGAGGCGGGCAATGAGCAGTTCTTC. This sequence joins TRBV7-2 and TRBJ2-1; a weak D match, TRBD2 (5 bases). Deletions cut 5 bases from V and 6 bases from J, with 17 bases between. The CDR3 is 15 amino acids. The V gene's germline CDR1 is SGHTA and CDR2 FQGNSA.

CDR3 nucleotide sequence: TGTGCCAGCAGCCTGCTGGAGGGTGCCAACGTCCTGACTTTC. This encodes CASSLLEGANVLTF. The chain is built from TRBV7-9 and TRBJ2-6, with D perhaps TRBD2 (6 bases). Trimming cost V 5 bases and J 7 bases, with 12 bases left between them. This CDR3 comprises 14 residues. Germline V gives CDR1 SEHNR, CDR2 FQNEAQ (reference sequence).

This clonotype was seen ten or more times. CDR3: CSARAETQYF. The CDR3 DNA is TGCAGTGCTAGAGCGGAGACCCAGTACTTC. The rearrangement joins TRBV20-1 to TRBJ2-5; D gene ambiguous. The CDR3 contains 10 residues. V was pared by 1 base and J by 5 bases, with 2 bases between. Germline V gene data show CDR1 as DFQATT and CDR2 as SNEGSKA (reference sequence).

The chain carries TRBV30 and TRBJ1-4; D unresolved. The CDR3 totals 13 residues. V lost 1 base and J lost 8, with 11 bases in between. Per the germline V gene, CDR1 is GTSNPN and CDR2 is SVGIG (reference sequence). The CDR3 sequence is CAWSGPVGEKLFF. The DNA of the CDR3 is TGTGCCTGGAGTGGACCAGTAGGGGAAAAACTGTTTTTT.

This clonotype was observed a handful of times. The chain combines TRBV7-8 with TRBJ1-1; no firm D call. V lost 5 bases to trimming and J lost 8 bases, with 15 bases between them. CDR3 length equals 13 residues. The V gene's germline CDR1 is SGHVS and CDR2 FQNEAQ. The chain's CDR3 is CASSPIASSEAFF. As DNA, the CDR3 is TGTGCCAGCAGCCCAATCGCCTCGTCCGAAGCTTTCTTT.

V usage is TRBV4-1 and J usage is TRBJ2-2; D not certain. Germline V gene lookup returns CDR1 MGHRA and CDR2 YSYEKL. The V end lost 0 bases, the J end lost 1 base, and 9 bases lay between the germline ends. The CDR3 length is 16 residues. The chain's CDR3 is CASSQEDSRNTGELFF. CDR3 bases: TGCGCCAGCAGCCAAGAAGATTCCCGGAACACCGGGGAGCTGTTTTTT.

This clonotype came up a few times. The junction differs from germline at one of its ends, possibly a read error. CDR3 sequence: CATSRDGVEHTF. CDR3 DNA: TGTGCCACCAGCAGAGATGGGGTGGAGCACACCTTC. The rearrangement joins TRBV15 to TRBJ2-1; D not resolved. This CDR3 has 12 amino acids. The germline V gene has CDR1 LNHNV and CDR2 YYDKDF (reference sequence). Together with reference TRBV15 and TRBJ2-1, the CDR3 gives the full variable domain: DAMVIQNPRYQVTQFGKPVTLSCSQTLNHNVMYWYQQKSSQAPKLLFHYYDKDFNNEADTPDNFQSRRPNTSFCFLDIRSPGLGDTAMYLCATSRDGVEHTFGPGTRLTVL.

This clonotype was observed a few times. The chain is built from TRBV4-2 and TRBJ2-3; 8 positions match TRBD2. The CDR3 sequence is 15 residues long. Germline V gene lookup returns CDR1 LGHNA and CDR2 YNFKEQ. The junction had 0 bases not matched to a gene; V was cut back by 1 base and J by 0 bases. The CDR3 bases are TGTGCCAGCAGCCAAGTAGCGGGGAGCACAGATACGCAGTATTTT. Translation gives CASSQVAGSTDTQYF.

The DNA for the CDR3 is TGCAGTGCTAGACAGGGGGCAAATCAGCCCCAGCATTTT. Translation: CSARQGANQPQHF. The V gene is TRBV20-1, the J gene TRBJ1-5; 8 positions match TRBD1. This CDR3 has 13 residues. Germline CDR1 reads DFQATT; CDR2 reads SNEGSKA (reference sequence). The ends lost 2 bases at V and 4 bases at J; junction bases unmatched: 1.

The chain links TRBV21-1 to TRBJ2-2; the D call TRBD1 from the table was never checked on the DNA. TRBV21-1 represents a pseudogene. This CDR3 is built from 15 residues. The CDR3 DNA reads TGTGCCAGCAGCAAAGTTGCGGGGGCCACCGGGGAGCTGTTTTTT. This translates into CASSKVAGATGELFF.

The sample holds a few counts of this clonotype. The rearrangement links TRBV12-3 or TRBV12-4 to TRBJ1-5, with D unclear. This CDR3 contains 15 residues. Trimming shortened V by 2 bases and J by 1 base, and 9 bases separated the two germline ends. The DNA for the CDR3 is TGTGCCAGCAGTTTAAGTGGACCGAGCAATCAGCCCCAGCATTTT. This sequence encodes CASSLSGPSNQPQHF.